This TCR beta chain was recorded in a study of blood T cell repertoires in COVID-19. Across the study: From T cells, B-cell-depleted T cells, or PBMCs came the material, which was cDNA or gDNA.

Original data processing: Scientists estimated how many nucleated cells there were by amplifying reference gene primers. The table came from immunoSEQ multiplex PCR; TCRdb's copy has only in-frame clones and leaves some out. The V and J calls and the clone size are those of that table, but D and trimming were determined from the DNA. The sample lists about 78,000 clones, about 90% occurring once. This CDR3 contains 15 residues. Germline V gene sequence: CDR1 SGDLS, CDR2 YYNGEE. With V trimmed by 4 bases and J by 3 bases, 7 bases remained unmatched. Material for sequencing was peripheral blood. This rearrangement joins TRBV9 to TRBJ2-3; 8 bases align to TRBD2. The TCR sequence derives from a woman aged 50 to 65 in a cohort sampled during active COVID-19. CDR3 protein: CASSPSGSYTDTQYF. Written as DNA, the CDR3 is TGTGCCAGCAGCCCGAGCGGGAGCTATACAGATACGCAGTATTTT.